This T cell receptor (beta chain) is drawn from a study of blood T cell repertoires in COVID-19. The germline CDR1 and CDR2 sequences are LNHDA and SQIVND (reference sequence). This CDR3 comprises 16 residues. Trimming cost V 10 bases and J 4 bases; bases outside gene matches: 10. Sequencing was performed with immunoSEQ multiplex PCR; in TCRdb, only in-frame clones are kept and a portion is missing. The profile shows some 90,000 clones, less than 85% of them singletons. The chain carries TRBV19 and TRBJ2-1; 13 nucleotides align to TRBD2. Sequencing was done on a sample of peripheral blood. The clonotype was recovered from a human donor in a cohort sampled during active COVID-19. As DNA, the CDR3 is TGTGCCACCAGCCCGACTAGCGGGAGGATGTACAATGAGCAGTTCTTC. Encoded protein: CATSPTSGRMYNEQFF.